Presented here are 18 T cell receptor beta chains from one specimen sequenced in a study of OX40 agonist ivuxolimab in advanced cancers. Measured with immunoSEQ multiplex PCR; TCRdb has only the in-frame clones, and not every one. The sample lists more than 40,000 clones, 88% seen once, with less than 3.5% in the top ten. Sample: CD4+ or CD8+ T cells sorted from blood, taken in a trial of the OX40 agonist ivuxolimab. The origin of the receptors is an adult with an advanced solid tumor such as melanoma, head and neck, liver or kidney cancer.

The CDR3 is CASRFRGGYTF. DNA of the CDR3: TGTGCCAGCCGCTTTAGGGGGGGCTACACCTTC. This chain uses TRBV28 with TRBJ1-2; D may be TRBD1 (6 bases). The V end was cut by 8 bases, the J end by 8 bases, with 12 bases between. Germline V gene sequence: CDR1 MDHEN, CDR2 SYDVKM. This CDR3 contains 11 residues.

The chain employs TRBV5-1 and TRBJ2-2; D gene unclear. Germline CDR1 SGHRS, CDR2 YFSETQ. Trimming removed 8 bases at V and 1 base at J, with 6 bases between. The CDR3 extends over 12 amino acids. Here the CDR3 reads CASRENTGELFF. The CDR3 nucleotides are TGCGCCAGTAGGGAGAACACCGGGGAGCTGTTTTTT.

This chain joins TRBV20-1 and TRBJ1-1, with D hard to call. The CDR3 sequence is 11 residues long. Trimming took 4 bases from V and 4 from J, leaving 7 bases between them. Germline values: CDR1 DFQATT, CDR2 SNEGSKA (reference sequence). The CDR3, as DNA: TGCAGTGCTACTTGGGGCACTGAAGCTTTCTTT. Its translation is CSATWGTEAFF.

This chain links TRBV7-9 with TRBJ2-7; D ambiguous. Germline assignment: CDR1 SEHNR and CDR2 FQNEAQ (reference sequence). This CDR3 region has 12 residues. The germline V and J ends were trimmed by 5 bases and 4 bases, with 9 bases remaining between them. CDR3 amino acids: CASSHSRYEQYF. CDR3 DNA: TGTGCCAGCAGCCATAGCAGGTACGAGCAGTACTTC.

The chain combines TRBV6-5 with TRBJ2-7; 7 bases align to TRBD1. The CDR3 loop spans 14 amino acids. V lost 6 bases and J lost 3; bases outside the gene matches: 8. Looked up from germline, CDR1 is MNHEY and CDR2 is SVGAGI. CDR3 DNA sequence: TGTGCCAGCAGGGACCGGGACAGAGGCTACGAGCAGTACTTC. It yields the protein CASRDRDRGYEQYF.

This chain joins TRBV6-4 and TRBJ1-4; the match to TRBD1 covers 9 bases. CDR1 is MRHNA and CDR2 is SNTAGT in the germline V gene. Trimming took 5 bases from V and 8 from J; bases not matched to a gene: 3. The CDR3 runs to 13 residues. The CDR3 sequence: CASSRDRDEKLFF. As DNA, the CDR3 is TGTGCCAGCAGTCGGGACAGGGACGAAAAACTGTTTTTT.

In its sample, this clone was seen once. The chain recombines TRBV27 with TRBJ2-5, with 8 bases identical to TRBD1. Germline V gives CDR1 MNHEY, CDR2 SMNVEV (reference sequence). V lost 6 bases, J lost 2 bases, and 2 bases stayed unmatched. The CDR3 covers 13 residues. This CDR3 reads CASSRDRQETQYF. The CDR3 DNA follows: TGTGCCAGCAGCCGGGACAGGCAAGAGACCCAGTACTTC.

CDR3 in DNA: TGTGCCAGCGCCGAGTTGGAGGATAAACTGTTTTTT. It is translated as CASAELEDKLFF. The chain joins TRBV4-2 to TRBJ1-4; D not certain. With 8 bases removed from V and 11 bases from J, the gap between germline ends came to 15 bases. Per the germline V gene, CDR1 is LGHNA and CDR2 is YNFKEQ. The CDR3 runs to 12 residues.

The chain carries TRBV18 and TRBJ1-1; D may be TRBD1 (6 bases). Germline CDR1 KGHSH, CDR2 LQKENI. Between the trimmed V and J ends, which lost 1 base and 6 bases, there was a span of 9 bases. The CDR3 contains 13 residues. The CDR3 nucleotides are TGTGCCAGCTCACCACGGGGGCTCCCTGAAGCTTTCTTT. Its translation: CASSPRGLPEAFF.

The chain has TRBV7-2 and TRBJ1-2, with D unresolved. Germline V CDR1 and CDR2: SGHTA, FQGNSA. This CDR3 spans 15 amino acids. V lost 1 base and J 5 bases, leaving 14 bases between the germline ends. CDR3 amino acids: CASSLDHTENYGYTF. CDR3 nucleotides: TGTGCCAGCAGCTTAGATCACACCGAAAATTATGGCTACACCTTC.

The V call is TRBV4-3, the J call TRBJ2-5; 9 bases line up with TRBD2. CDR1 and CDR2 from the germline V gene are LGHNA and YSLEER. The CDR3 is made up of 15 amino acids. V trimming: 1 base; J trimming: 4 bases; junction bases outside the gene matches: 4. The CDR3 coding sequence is TGCGCCAGCAGCCAAGTCGTGCGGGGGGGAGAGACCCAGTACTTC. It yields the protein CASSQVVRGGETQYF.

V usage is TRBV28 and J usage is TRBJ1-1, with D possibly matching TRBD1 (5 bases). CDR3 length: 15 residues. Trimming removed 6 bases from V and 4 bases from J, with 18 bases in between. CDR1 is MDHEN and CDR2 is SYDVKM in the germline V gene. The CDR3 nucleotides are TGTGCCAGCAGCTCGGGGGGACCTATGGGCACTGAAGCTTTCTTT. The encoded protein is CASSSGGPMGTEAFF. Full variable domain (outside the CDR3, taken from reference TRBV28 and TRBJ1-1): DVKVTQSSRYLVKRTGEKVFLECVQDMDHENMFWYRQDPGLGLRLIYFSYDVKMKEKGDIPEGYSVSREKKERFSLILESASTNQTSMYLCASSSGGPMGTEAFFGQGTRLTVV.

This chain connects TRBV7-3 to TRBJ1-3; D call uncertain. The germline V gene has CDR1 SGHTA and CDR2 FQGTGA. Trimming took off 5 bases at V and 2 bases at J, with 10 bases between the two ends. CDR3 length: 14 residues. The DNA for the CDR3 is TGTGCCAGCAGCCCCCGCGGGCCTGGAAACACCATATATTTT. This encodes CASSPRGPGNTIYF.

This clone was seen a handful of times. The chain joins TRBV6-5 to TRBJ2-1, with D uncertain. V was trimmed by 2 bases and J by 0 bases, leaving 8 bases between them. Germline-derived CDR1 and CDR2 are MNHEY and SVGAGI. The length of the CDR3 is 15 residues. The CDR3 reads CASSYHPSSYNEQFF. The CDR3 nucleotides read TGTGCCAGCAGTTACCACCCTTCCTCCTACAATGAGCAGTTCTTC.

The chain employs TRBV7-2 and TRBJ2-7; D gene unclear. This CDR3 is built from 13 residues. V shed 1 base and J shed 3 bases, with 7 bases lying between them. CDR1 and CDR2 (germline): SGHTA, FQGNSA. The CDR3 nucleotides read TGTGCCAGCAGCTTAGACCCCTACTACGAGCAGTACTTC. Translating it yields CASSLDPYYEQYF.

CDR3 in DNA: TGTGCCAGCTCCCCCGGACTAGCGGCGTCCGTGCAGTATTTT. This sequence encodes CASSPGLAASVQYF. The chain recombines TRBV7-6 with TRBJ2-3, with 10 bases lining up with TRBD2. The CDR3 has 14 amino acids. Germline CDR1 and CDR2: SGHVS and FNYEAQ. Trimming took 8 bases from V and 11 from J; bases not matched to a gene: 13.

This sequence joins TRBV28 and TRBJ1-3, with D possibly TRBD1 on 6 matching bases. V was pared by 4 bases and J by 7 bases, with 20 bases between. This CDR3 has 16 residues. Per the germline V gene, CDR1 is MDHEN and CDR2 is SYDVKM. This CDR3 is CASSSPTRGGSNTIYF. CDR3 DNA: TGTGCCAGCAGTTCCCCTACGAGAGGGGGGTCGAACACCATATATTTT.

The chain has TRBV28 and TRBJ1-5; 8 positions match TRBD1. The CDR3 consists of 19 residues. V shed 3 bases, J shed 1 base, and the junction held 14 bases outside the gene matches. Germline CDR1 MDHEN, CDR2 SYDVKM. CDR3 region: CASSFDRWGQEISNQPQHF. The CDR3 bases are TGTGCCAGCAGTTTTGACCGTTGGGGACAGGAAATAAGCAATCAGCCCCAGCATTTT.